This T cell receptor (beta chain) emerged from a study of circulating and synovial CD4+ cells in juvenile arthritis. Whole-study findings and limits: These repertoires were less diverse than bulk blood CD4 repertoires. CPL and bulk CD4 samples differed at least tenfold in T cell genomes.

The CDR3 has 14 amino acids. Germline V gene lookup returns CDR1 SGHNT and CDR2 YYREEE (reference sequence). V lost 2 bases, J lost 4 bases, and 10 bases lay in between. This clone appeared once. Its antigen is unknown. The data were produced by immunoSEQ multiplex PCR, yet TCRdb's version contains in-frame clones alone and is incomplete. The sample yields approximately 15,000 clones, under 95% seen once. The receptor comes from a human donor with juvenile idiopathic arthritis. The V call is TRBV5-4, the J call TRBJ1-5; the D is unclear. The material sequenced was CD4+ T cells from blood. In DNA form, the CDR3 reads TGTGCCAGCAGCTTCGGACTTAATAATCAGCCCCAGCATTTT. Protein: CASSFGLNNQPQHF.